These T cell receptor beta chains were read from a single sample in a study of T cells in narcolepsy. TCRdb's copy holds only in-frame clones and misses some; the assay was immunoSEQ multiplex PCR. The table lists tens of thousands of clones, roughly 85% of them singletons. Material: memory (CD45RA-) CD4+ T cells from blood. The receptors derive from a human donor in good health. CDR3s leave out the opening cysteine and the closing phenylalanine or tryptophan. Each record gives: CDR3 protein, CDR3 length, V gene, J gene.

CDR3aa: ASSVTASSYEQY
len: 12
v_gene: TRBV9
j_gene: TRBJ2-7

CDR3aa: SVDRGGNQPQH
len: 11
v_gene: TRBV29-1
j_gene: TRBJ1-5

CDR3aa: ASSSDSTAIGLLNTEAF
len: 17
v_gene: TRBV5-1
j_gene: TRBJ1-1

CDR3aa: AWRGQGAQQPQH
len: 12
v_gene: TRBV30
j_gene: TRBJ1-5

CDR3aa: ASKLRGSNTEAF
len: 12
v_gene: TRBV6-6
j_gene: TRBJ1-1

CDR3aa: ASSLAGGSGETQY
len: 13
v_gene: TRBV5-6
j_gene: TRBJ2-5

CDR3aa: SVKGAGGGYNEQF
len: 13
v_gene: TRBV29-1
j_gene: TRBJ2-1

CDR3aa: ASSRDYAYEQY
len: 11
v_gene: TRBV5-6
j_gene: TRBJ2-7

CDR3aa: ASSIPGLIPLNEQF
len: 14
v_gene: TRBV19
j_gene: TRBJ2-1

CDR3aa: ASSLGGLSNEQF
len: 12
v_gene: TRBV28
j_gene: TRBJ2-1

CDR3aa: ASSTLPTGYEQY
len: 12
v_gene: TRBV19
j_gene: NA

CDR3aa: ASSEAVDTQY
len: 10
v_gene: TRBV6-1
j_gene: TRBJ2-3

CDR3aa: ASSLSGNTIY
len: 10
v_gene: TRBV7-6
j_gene: TRBJ1-3